Sequencing of this T cell receptor (beta chain) was carried out in a study of sequential checkpoint blockade in melanoma. The CDR3 length is 15 residues. V lost 3 bases and J lost 2, with 14 bases in between. CDR1 and CDR2 (germline): MDHEN, SYDVKM. Described treatment: randomized to nivolumab then ipilimumab (arm A) or the reverse (arm B). Data came from immunoSEQ multiplex PCR; TCRdb stores just in-frame clones and leaves some out. Altogether a few thousand clones are present, around 25% being singletons, with the ten largest covering about 9.4%. The specimen comprised tumor tissue (inferred from file names), sampled from a patient given nivolumab and ipilimumab in sequence. The J gene is TRBJ2-7, the V gene TRBV28, with D uncertain. The clonotype comes from a human donor with melanoma. CDR3 in DNA: TGTGCCAGCAGTTTCTTCAGGACCGATCCCTACGAGCAGTACTTC. Its protein product is CASSFFRTDPYEQYF.